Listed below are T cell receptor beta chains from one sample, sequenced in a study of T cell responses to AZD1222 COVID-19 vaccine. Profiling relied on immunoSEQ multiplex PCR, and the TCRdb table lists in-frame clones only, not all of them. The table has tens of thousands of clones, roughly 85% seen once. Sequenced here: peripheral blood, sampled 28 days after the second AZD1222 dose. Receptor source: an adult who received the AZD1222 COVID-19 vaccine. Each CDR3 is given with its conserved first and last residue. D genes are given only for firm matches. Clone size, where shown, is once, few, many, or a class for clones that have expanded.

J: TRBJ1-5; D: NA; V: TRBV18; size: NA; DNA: TGTGCCAGCTCCCCTGACGGTCTCAATCAGCCCCAGCATTTT; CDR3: CASSPDGLNQPQHF
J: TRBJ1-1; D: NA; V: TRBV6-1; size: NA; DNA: TGTGCCAGCAGTGAGGGCAGGAACACTGAAGCTTTCTTT; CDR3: CASSEGRNTEAFF
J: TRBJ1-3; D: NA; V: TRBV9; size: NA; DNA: TGTGCCAGCAGCGTGAGAGGTCCTGGAAACACCATATATTTT; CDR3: CASSVRGPGNTIYF
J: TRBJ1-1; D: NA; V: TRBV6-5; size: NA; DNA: TGTGCCAGCAGTTACTGGGAAGACACTGAAGCTTTCTTT; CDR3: CASSYWEDTEAFF
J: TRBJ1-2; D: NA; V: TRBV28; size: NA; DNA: TGTGCCAGCAGTTACGCAGCGCAGGGAGGCTACACCTTC; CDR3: CASSYAAQGGYTF
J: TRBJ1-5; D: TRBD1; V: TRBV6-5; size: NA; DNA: TGTGCCAGCAGGACCGGACAGGTTCTCGGGTCCCAGCATTTT; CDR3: CASRTGQVLGSQHF
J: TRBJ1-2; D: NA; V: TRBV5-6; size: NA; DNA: TGTGCCAGCAGCTCCGGGGGTGCTGATAACTATGGCTACACCTTC; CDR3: CASSSGGADNYGYTF
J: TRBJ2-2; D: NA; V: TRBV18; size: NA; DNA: TGTGCCAGCTCCCTCATGCGGGGTTCGAACACCGGGGAGCTGTTTTTT; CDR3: CASSLMRGSNTGELFF
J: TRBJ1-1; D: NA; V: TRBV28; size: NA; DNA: TGTGCCAGCAGTTACTGGACCAACCAAATGAACACTGAAGCTTTCTTT; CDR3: CASSYWTNQMNTEAFF
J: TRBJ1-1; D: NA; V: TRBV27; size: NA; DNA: TGTGCCAGCAGTTTTCGGGGGGCCACTGAAGCTTTCTTT; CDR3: CASSFRGATEAFF
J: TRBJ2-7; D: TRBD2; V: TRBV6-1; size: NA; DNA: TGTGCCAGCAGTGACCCGGGACTAGCGGGGGCACTCTACGAGCAGTACTTC; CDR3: CASSDPGLAGALYEQYF
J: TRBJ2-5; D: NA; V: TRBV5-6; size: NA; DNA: TGTGCCAGCAGCTTGGGCGGGGCCCCGGGGGAGACCCAGTACTTC; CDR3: CASSLGGAPGETQYF
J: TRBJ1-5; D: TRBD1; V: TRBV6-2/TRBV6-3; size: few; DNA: TGTGCCAGCAGCCCCCTGGCAGGGGGCTCGGGTCAGCCCCAGCATTTT; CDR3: CASSPLAGGSGQPQHF
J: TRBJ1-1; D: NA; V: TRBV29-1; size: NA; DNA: TGCAGCGTGCAACAGGGAGGTCGGGACACTGAAGCTTTCTTT; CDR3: CSVQQGGRDTEAFF
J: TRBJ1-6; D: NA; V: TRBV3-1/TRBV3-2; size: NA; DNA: TGTGCCAGCAGCCAGCCGGGCCGTAATTCACCCCTCCACTTT; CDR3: CASSQPGRNSPLHF
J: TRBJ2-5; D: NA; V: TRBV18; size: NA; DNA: TGTGCCAGCTCACCACAAAGAACGGAGACCCAGTACTTC; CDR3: CASSPQRTETQYF